The following is a T cell receptor beta chain sequence with its context. The CDR3 runs to 13 residues. Per germline, CDR1 SNHLY and CDR2 FYNNEI. Unmatched junction bases numbered 8, after V lost 7 bases and J lost 6 bases. This sample stems from a study of blood T cell repertoires in COVID-19. Study background: Samples representing acute and convalescent COVID-19 were sourced from the United States, Italy and Spain.

This table comes from immunoSEQ multiplex PCR, and its TCRdb copy is limited to in-frame clones, with some not included. The sample lists approximately 500,000 clones; 80% to 90% were seen once. Source material: peripheral blood. The chain carries TRBV2 and TRBJ2-7, with 8 bases lining up with TRBD2. This receptor was obtained from a man between 18 and 29 years old with COVID-19, enrolled during active disease. CDR3 protein: CASTTGTRGEQYF. The DNA for the CDR3 is TGTGCCAGCACCACCGGGACTAGGGGCGAGCAGTACTTC. The whole variable domain, filled in from reference TRBV2 and TRBJ2-7, reads EPEVTQTPSHQVTQMGQEVILRCVPISNHLYFYWYRQILGQKVEFLVSFYNNEISEKSEIFDDQFSVERPDGSNFTLKIRSTKLEDSAMYFCASTTGTRGEQYFGPGTRLTVT.